The clone carrying this T cell receptor beta chain turned up a few times. Its antigen remains unidentified. This sample was taken from a study of blood T cells in healthy people across ages. Study-level findings and limits: Diversity was higher, and naive CD4+ cells more numerous, in long-lived donors than in aged donors. The recorded TCR beta diversity per million T cells decreased in a roughly linear manner with age.

V was pared by 5 bases and J by 0 bases, with 19 bases between. CDR3 size: 16 residues. Per the germline V gene, CDR1 is DFQATT and CDR2 is SNEGSKA (reference sequence). PCR was performed a second time for about 7 to 12 cycles using a sample-barcoded 5' primer and a J-beta primer mix. TCRdb reprocessed the 5' RACE reads via MiXCR and lists one record per CDR3 protein. The sample lists approximately 830,000 distinct CDR3 sequences; around 68% were seen once. The rearrangement uses TRBV20-1 and TRBJ2-5, with D maybe TRBD1 (6 bases). This TCR derives from a man younger than 45 in good health. The material sequenced was blood. Here the CDR3 DNA reads TGCAGTGCTCTCCATTGGAGGCAGGGGTACCAAGAGACCCAGTACTTC. It is translated as CSALHWRQGYQETQYF.